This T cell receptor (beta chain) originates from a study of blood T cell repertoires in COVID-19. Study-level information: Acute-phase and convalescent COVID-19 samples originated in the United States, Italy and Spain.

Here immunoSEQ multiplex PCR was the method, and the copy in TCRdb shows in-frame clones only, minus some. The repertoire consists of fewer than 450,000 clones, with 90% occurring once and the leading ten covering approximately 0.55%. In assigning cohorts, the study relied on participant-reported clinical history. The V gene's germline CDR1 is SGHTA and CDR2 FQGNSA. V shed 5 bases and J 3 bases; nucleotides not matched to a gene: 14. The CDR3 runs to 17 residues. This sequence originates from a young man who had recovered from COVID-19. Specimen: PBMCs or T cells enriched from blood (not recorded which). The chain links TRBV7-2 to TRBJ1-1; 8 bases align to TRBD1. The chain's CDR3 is CASSQRRTGRADTEAFF. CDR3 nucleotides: TGTGCCAGCAGCCAACGCAGGACAGGGCGGGCGGACACTGAAGCTTTCTTT.